These 5 T cell receptor beta chains share one sample of origin, sequenced in a study of kidney transplant recipient with SARS-CoV-2 infection (dated by TCRdb to 2020 to 2023). TCRdb records Illumina MiSeq as the sequencer. TCRdb trimmed the raw reads at Q25, called clones with MiXCR and kept productive beta chains. For every CDR3 protein sequence, its rows merge into one entry that carries the most common genes and DNA. The sample yields fewer than 250,000 distinct CDR3 sequences; 25% to 30% were counted once. Roughly 7% of the sample is taken by the ten largest. The time point label, as the study defines it: pre-pandemic baseline sample and day 111 after first positive SARS-CoV-2 test. The sample consisted of a blood sample, taken at baseline and between days 110 and 120 from a kidney transplant recipient. The receptors derive from a young adult male patient who had COVID-19 and was a kidney transplant recipient. Once a transplant has taken place, some T cells may be donor derived.

With regard to this clonotype: Since a much larger clone is just one base distant, this may be a read error. V is TRBV3-1 and J is TRBJ2-2; D is uncertain. Trimming cost V 3 bases and J 6 bases, with 23 bases left between them. CDR3 length equals 18 residues. CDR1 LGHDT and CDR2 YNNKEL come from the germline V gene (reference sequence). The CDR3 is CASSHFAPISGLAGELFF. CDR3 bases: TGTGCCAGCAGCCATTTTGCTCCCATTTCAGGCTTGGCCGGGGAGCTGTTTTTT. Full variable domain (rest looked up from reference TRBV3-1 and TRBJ2-2): DTAVSQTPKYLVTQMGNDKSIKCEQNLGHDTMYWYKQDSKKFLKIMFSYNNKELIINETVPNRFSPKSPDKAHLNLHINSLELGDSAVYFCASSHFAPISGLAGELFFGEGSRLTVL.

This clonotype was seen ten or more times. The chain joins TRBV7-4 to TRBJ1-2; weak D call: TRBD1 (5 bases). Trimming shortened V by 5 bases and J by 4 bases, and 23 bases separated the two germline ends. The CDR3 is 17 amino acids. Germline V gives CDR1 SGHVT, CDR2 SQSDAQ. The CDR3 DNA reads as TGTGCCAGCAGCGGGACCACTTCAGCTCGAAAGACCTATGGCTACACCTTC. It codes for CASSGTTSARKTYGYTF. Using reference TRBV7-4 and TRBJ1-2 for the parts outside the CDR3, the full variable domain is GAGVSQSPRYKVAKRGRDVALRCDSISGHVTLYWYRQTLGQGSEVLTYSQSDAQRDKSGRPSGRFSAERPERSVSTLKIQRTEQGDSAVYLCASSGTTSARKTYGYTFGSGTRLTVV.

In its sample, this clonotype was seen a few times. The gene calls are TRBV12-3 or TRBV12-4 and TRBJ2-1, with 8 nucleotides matching TRBD2. The CDR3 runs to 16 residues. V lost 1 base, J lost 0 bases, and 2 bases stayed unmatched. The CDR3 region has the DNA TGTGCCAGCAGTTTAGACGGGAGGGCCTCCTACAATGAGCAGTTCTTC. This gives the protein CASSLDGRASYNEQFF.

About this clonotype itself: A much larger clone lies one base from this, so it may be a read error. The V and J genes are TRBV18 and TRBJ1-2; 8 nucleotides match TRBD1. V dropped 1 base and J dropped 3; count of bases not matched to a gene: 10. The V gene's germline CDR1 is KGHSH and CDR2 LQKENI. The CDR3 covers 17 residues. The CDR3 bases are TGTGCCAGCTCACCACGGGGGAAGGACAGGGAGTACTATGGCTACACCTTC. This encodes CASSPRGKDREYYGYTF.

This clonotype occurred many times. V is TRBV20-1 and J is TRBJ1-1; D perhaps matches TRBD1 (5 bases). Germline V gives CDR1 DFQATT, CDR2 SNEGSKA (reference sequence). Trimming removed 6 bases from V and 1 base from J, with 15 bases in between. This CDR3 is built from 14 residues. CDR3 amino acids: CSAPQGGANTEAFF. The CDR3 DNA reads TGCAGTGCCCCACAAGGAGGGGCGAACACTGAAGCTTTCTTT.